Each of the 26 T cell receptor beta chains below was sequenced from the same sample in a study of blood T cell repertoires in COVID-19. Sequencing used immunoSEQ multiplex PCR; TCRdb keeps in-frame clones, though not all of them. This sample has roughly 12,000 clones, with about 90% found just once. Sequencing input: peripheral blood. The origin of the receptors is a woman in her 70s with active COVID-19.

The sample holds one count of this clone. The CDR3 loop reads CASSFNLGQNTEAFF. Here the CDR3 DNA reads TGTGCCAGCAGCTTTAACTTGGGACAGAACACTGAAGCTTTCTTT. The gene calls are TRBV11-2 and TRBJ1-1; maybe TRBD1 (6 bases). The CDR3 has 15 residues. The germline V and J ends were trimmed by 3 bases and 1 base, with 12 bases remaining between them. The germline V gene has CDR1 SGHAT and CDR2 FQNNGV. Combining the CDR3 with reference TRBV11-2 and TRBJ1-1 gives the whole variable domain EAGVAQSPRYKIIEKRQSVAFWCNPISGHATLYWYQQILGQGPKLLIQFQNNGVVDDSQLPKDRFSAERLKGVDSTLKIQPAKLEDSAVYLCASSFNLGQNTEAFFGQGTRLTVV.

The CDR3 protein is CASRQTGYYGYTF. CDR3 DNA sequence: TGTGCCAGCAGACAGACAGGGTACTATGGCTACACCTTC. The rearrangement uses TRBV27 and TRBJ1-2; 7 positions match TRBD1. In germline, CDR1 is MNHEY, CDR2 SMNVEV (reference sequence). The CDR3 length is 13 residues. Trimming at V came to 6 bases and at J to 3 bases, leaving 4 bases not matched to a gene.

The genes are TRBV25-1 and TRBJ2-7, with 7 positions matching TRBD2. The germline gives CDR1 MGHDK, CDR2 SYGVNS. Trimming at V came to 8 bases and at J to 0 bases, leaving 7 bases not matched to a gene. The CDR3 spans 14 residues. CDR3 sequence reads: CASRPSGSSYEQYF. CDR3 coding DNA: TGTGCCAGCCGTCCTAGCGGAAGCTCCTACGAGCAGTACTTC.

Turning to this clone: The junction departs from the called germline gene at one end, perhaps through a read error. DNA for the CDR3: TGTGCCACCAGCAGAGATGGGACAGGGCCCGTAAAAAGCATTCAGTACTTC. Translating gives CATSRDGTGPVKSIQYF. J is TRBJ2-4 and V is TRBV15, with TRBD1 matching 9 bases. Looked up from germline, CDR1 is LNHNV and CDR2 is YYDKDF (reference sequence). The CDR3 consists of 17 residues. Filled out from reference TRBV15 and TRBJ2-4, the complete variable domain reads DAMVIQNPRYQVTQFGKPVTLSCSQTLNHNVMYWYQQKSSQAPKLLFHYYDKDFNNEADTPDNFQSRRPNTSFCFLDIRSPGLGDTAMYLCATSRDGTGPVKSIQYFGAGTRLSVL.

This clone was found once. CDR3 coding DNA: TGTGCCAGCAGTTACTCCCTCGGGGGGGGGATCCAAGAGACCCAGTACTTC. Translating it yields CASSYSLGGGIQETQYF. This sequence joins TRBV6-2 or TRBV6-3 and TRBJ2-5; 8 nucleotides match TRBD2. The J segment lost 1 base and the V segment lost 0 bases, leaving 7 bases of the junction unmatched. The CDR3 spans 17 residues. CDR1 and CDR2 from the germline V gene are MNHEY and SVGEGT.

The V gene is TRBV10-3, the J gene TRBJ1-1; 9 nucleotides align to TRBD1. V lost 7 bases to trimming and J lost 6 bases; unmatched junction nucleotides: 6. The CDR3 has 13 residues. Germline CDR1 is ENHRY and CDR2 is SYGVKD. The CDR3 here is CAITGDRDAEAFF. As DNA, the CDR3 is TGTGCCATCACGGGGGACAGGGACGCTGAAGCTTTCTTT.

The chain carries TRBV24-1 and TRBJ2-3; a weak D match, TRBD2 (5 bases). Trimming removed 2 bases at V and 6 bases at J, with 8 bases between. Germline CDR1 reads KGHDR; CDR2 reads SFDVKD. The CDR3 is made up of 13 amino acids. The CDR3 coding sequence is TGTGCCACCAGTGATTCACCGGGGGATACGCAGTATTTT. Translation gives CATSDSPGDTQYF.

The chain links TRBV5-1 to TRBJ2-7; 14 bases map to TRBD2. The CDR3 runs 15 residues. J gave up 5 bases and V 4 bases, and 5 bases lay outside the gene matches. Germline assignment: CDR1 SGHRS and CDR2 YFSETQ. CDR3: CASSRTSGRRNEQYF. CDR3 DNA: TGCGCCAGCAGCCGGACTAGCGGGAGGAGAAACGAGCAGTACTTC.

This chain joins TRBV30 and TRBJ2-7; D perhaps matches TRBD1 (6 bases). V was clipped by 4 bases and J by 2 bases, with 15 bases between them. Germline V gene data show CDR1 as GTSNPN and CDR2 as SVGIG (reference sequence). This CDR3 spans 14 amino acids. The DNA for the CDR3 is TGTGCCTGGAATAGGGACACCGCGGCCTACGAGCAGTACTTC. This sequence encodes CAWNRDTAAYEQYF. Supplemented by reference TRBV30 and TRBJ2-7, the full variable domain reads SQTIHQWPATLVQPVGSPLSLECTVEGTSNPNLYWYRQAAGRGLQLLFYSVGIGQISSEVPQNLSASRPQDRQFILSSKKLLLSDSGFYLCAWNRDTAAYEQYFGPGTRLTVT.

The chain joins TRBV5-1 to TRBJ2-3, with D possibly being TRBD1 (7 bases). Germline V gene lookup returns CDR1 SGHRS and CDR2 YFSETQ. This CDR3 comprises 16 residues. V lost 4 bases to trimming and J lost 4 bases, with 19 bases between them. The CDR3 sequence is CASSHGTAGRADTQYF. In nucleotides, the CDR3 is TGCGCCAGCAGCCACGGGACAGCGGGCCGGGCAGATACGCAGTATTTT.

The chain couples TRBV25-1 to TRBJ1-4; unclear D gene. The CDR3 contains 14 residues. Between the trimmed V and J ends, which lost 1 base and 4 bases, there was a span of 7 bases. Germline-derived CDR1 and CDR2 are MGHDK and SYGVNS. CDR3 coding DNA: TGTGCCAGCAGTGAATCGCGCCTTAATGAAAAACTGTTTTTT. This sequence encodes CASSESRLNEKLFF. The whole variable domain, filled in from reference TRBV25-1 and TRBJ1-4, reads EADIYQTPRYLVIGTGKKITLECSQTMGHDKMYWYQQDPGMELHLIHYSYGVNSTEKGDLSSESTVSRIRTEHFPLTLESARPSHTSQYLCASSESRLNEKLFFGSGTQLSVL.

The gene calls are TRBV12-3 or TRBV12-4 and TRBJ1-2, with 7 bases identical to TRBD1. Trimming cost V 6 bases and J 8 bases; bases outside gene matches: 9. The CDR3 runs 13 residues. CDR3 nucleotide sequence: TGTGCCAGCAGCAGTGACAGGGTAGGAGGCTACACCTTC. Protein sequence: CASSSDRVGGYTF.

The gene calls are TRBV6-6 and TRBJ2-2; D gene uncertain. The CDR3 covers 14 residues. The V gene's germline CDR1 is MNHNY and CDR2 SVGAGI (reference sequence). V gave up 4 bases and J gave up 1 base, with 7 bases separating them. CDR3 DNA: TGTGCCAGCAGTTTGGGCCAGAACACCGGGGAGCTGTTTTTT. As protein: CASSLGQNTGELFF.

This chain uses TRBV6-2 or TRBV6-3 with TRBJ2-7, with 11 bases identical to TRBD1. This CDR3 region has 15 residues. The germline V gene encodes CDR1 MNHEY and CDR2 SVGEGT. V trimming: 5 bases; J trimming: 0 bases; junction bases outside the gene matches: 3. The CDR3 sequence is CASSRDRGVSYEQYF. In nucleotides, the CDR3 is TGTGCCAGCAGTCGGGACAGGGGGGTCTCCTACGAGCAGTACTTC.

The V gene is TRBV15, the J gene TRBJ2-3; the D gene is possibly TRBD2 (6 bases). V lost 3 bases to trimming and J lost 2 bases, with 15 bases between them. Germline assignment: CDR1 LNHNV and CDR2 YYDKDF (reference sequence). CDR3 length: 16 residues. CDR3 DNA: TGTGCCACCAGCAGGGAGATAGCGGACCCCACAGATACGCAGTATTTT. Its protein is CATSREIADPTDTQYF.

V is TRBV3-1 (or the pseudogene TRBV3-2) and J is TRBJ1-2; D call uncertain. The CDR3 is 13 residues long. CDR1 and CDR2 (germline): LGHDT, YNNKEL (reference sequence). The V end lost 3 bases, the J end lost 3 bases, and 8 bases lay between the germline ends. The CDR3 DNA sequence: TGTGCCAGCAGCCACCAGATGGACTATGGCTACACCTTC. Translating gives CASSHQMDYGYTF.

A single count supports this clone. The chain couples TRBV3-1 (or the pseudogene TRBV3-2) to TRBJ2-2, with D possibly being TRBD1 (5 bases). V was trimmed by 3 bases and J by 6 bases, leaving 11 bases between them. This CDR3 contains 14 residues. Per the germline V gene, CDR1 is LGHDT and CDR2 is YNNKEL (reference sequence). The CDR3 bases are TGTGCCAGCAGCCACGCCCAGGGATCCGGGGAGCTGTTTTTT. It encodes CASSHAQGSGELFF.

This rearrangement joins TRBV19 to TRBJ1-5; 9 positions match TRBD1. Trimming cost V 0 bases and J 0 bases; bases outside gene matches: 3. The germline gives CDR1 LNHDA, CDR2 SQIVND (reference sequence). CDR3 length: 17 residues. The CDR3 DNA is TGTGCCAGTAGTATAGATACAGGGGGCTATAGCAATCAGCCCCAGCATTTT. Protein: CASSIDTGGYSNQPQHF.

This chain joins TRBV3-1 (or the pseudogene TRBV3-2) and TRBJ2-4, with 9 nucleotides matching TRBD1. Germline CDR1 reads LGHDT; CDR2 reads YNNKEL (reference sequence). This CDR3 is built from 13 residues. With 3 bases clipped from V and 6 bases from J, the junction kept 0 bases outside the gene matches. As DNA, the CDR3 is TGTGCCAGCAGCCAGACAGGGGGAAACATTCAGTACTTC. This sequence encodes CASSQTGGNIQYF.

A single count supports this clone. The rearrangement joins TRBV27 to TRBJ2-3, with D possibly being TRBD2 (6 bases). CDR3 length equals 16 residues. V lost 6 bases and J lost 6, with 22 bases in between. Germline V lookup: CDR1 MNHEY, CDR2 SMNVEV (reference sequence). Written as DNA, the CDR3 is TGTGCCAGCAGACCCGGAGGGCTAGCGATGGGTGATACGCAGTATTTT. Translating gives CASRPGGLAMGDTQYF.

V gene TRBV27 combines with J gene TRBJ2-1, with 8 bases identical to TRBD2. Per germline, CDR1 MNHEY and CDR2 SMNVEV (reference sequence). V shed 5 bases, J shed 8 bases, and the junction held 14 bases outside the gene matches. The CDR3 totals 16 residues. The CDR3 region is CASSPGGGRGMHEQFF. In DNA form, the CDR3 reads TGTGCCAGCAGTCCCGGGGGGGGAAGGGGGATGCATGAGCAGTTCTTC.

The chain employs TRBV12-3 or TRBV12-4 and TRBJ2-5, with D possibly being TRBD2 (6 bases). V was cut by 5 bases and J by 5 bases, with 12 bases left in between. The CDR3 extends over 13 amino acids. This CDR3 reads CASSRGRGETQYF. The CDR3 coding sequence is TGTGCCAGCAGTCGAGGGCGGGGTGAGACCCAGTACTTC.

The V call is TRBV18, the J call TRBJ2-7; 12 nucleotides agree with TRBD2. Germline trimming cut 3 bases from V and 7 bases from J; bases unmatched to any gene: 7. Germline lookup yields CDR1 KGHSH and CDR2 LQKENI. The CDR3 loop spans 15 amino acids. The CDR3 DNA is TGTGCCAGCTCACCTCTAGCGGGAGGGCCTGGGGAGCAGTACTTC. Its translation is CASSPLAGGPGEQYF.

The chain joins TRBV7-9 to TRBJ1-1; D perhaps matches TRBD1 (6 bases). Germline CDR1 and CDR2: SEHNR and FQNEAQ (reference sequence). Trimming stripped 3 bases from V and 0 bases from J, with 17 bases between. The CDR3 length is 17 residues. The CDR3 sequence: CASSFPVGQTMNTEAFF. CDR3 nucleotide sequence: TGTGCCAGCAGCTTCCCCGTTGGACAGACAATGAACACTGAAGCTTTCTTT.

This clone was observed a few times. The chain recombines TRBV5-1 with TRBJ1-2, with 9 bases matching TRBD1. Germline V gene data show CDR1 as SGHRS and CDR2 as YFSETQ. Germline trimming cut 0 bases from V and 8 bases from J; bases unmatched to any gene: 5. This CDR3 has 14 amino acids. This CDR3 is CASSLAGQGWGYTF. The DNA for the CDR3 is TGCGCCAGCAGCTTGGCCGGACAGGGGTGGGGCTACACCTTC.

The V and J genes are TRBV18 and TRBJ2-7; a weak D match, TRBD1 (5 bases). The CDR3 runs to 15 residues. Germline V gene data show CDR1 as KGHSH and CDR2 as LQKENI. V lost 3 bases and J 1 base, leaving 13 bases between the germline ends. CDR3 amino acids: CASSPVDTTSYEQYF. The CDR3 nucleotides read TGTGCCAGCTCACCCGTGGACACAACGTCCTACGAGCAGTACTTC.